These 27 T cell receptor beta chains came from one sample sequenced in a study of OX40 agonist ivuxolimab in advanced cancers. Assay used: immunoSEQ multiplex PCR; TCRdb lists only in-frame clones, some missing. Among about 52,000 clones listed, approximately 88% were seen once. The starting material was CD4+ or CD8+ T cells sorted from blood, obtained in a trial of the OX40 agonist ivuxolimab. All receptors come from an adult with an advanced solid tumor such as melanoma, head and neck, liver or kidney cancer.

The chain uses TRBV15 and TRBJ1-5; tentative D call: TRBD1 (5 bases). Trimming shortened V by 2 bases and J by 4 bases, and 6 bases separated the two germline ends. Germline V lookup: CDR1 LNHNV, CDR2 YYDKDF (reference sequence). The CDR3 covers 13 residues. The CDR3 DNA reads TGTGCCACCAGCAGAAAGGGGAATCAGCCCCAGCATTTT. Its translation is CATSRKGNQPQHF. The complete variable domain, with remaining parts taken from reference TRBV15 and TRBJ1-5, reads DAMVIQNPRYQVTQFGKPVTLSCSQTLNHNVMYWYQQKSSQAPKLLFHYYDKDFNNEADTPDNFQSRRPNTSFCFLDIRSPGLGDTAMYLCATSRKGNQPQHFGDGTRLSIL.

The rearrangement uses TRBV6-4 and TRBJ2-7; D is ambiguous. Germline CDR1 reads MRHNA; CDR2 reads SNTAGT. The CDR3 sequence is 16 residues long. V lost 0 bases and J 0 bases, leaving 12 bases between the germline ends. The CDR3 DNA follows: TGTGCCAGCAGTGACTCGAACGATGAGGTCTCCTACGAGCAGTACGTC. Amino acids: CASSDSNDEVSYEQYV.

This clone turned up a few times. The chain employs TRBV2 and TRBJ2-1, with 7 bases aligning to TRBD2. Germline CDR1 and CDR2: SNHLY and FYNNEI. The CDR3 sequence is 16 residues long. With V trimmed by 0 bases and J by 8 bases, 10 bases remained unmatched. CDR3 residues: CASSEAKAGRPDEQFF. CDR3 in DNA: TGTGCCAGCAGTGAAGCCAAAGCGGGGAGACCGGATGAGCAGTTCTTC.

The chain is built from TRBV6-5 and TRBJ2-4; tentative D call: TRBD2 (7 bases). Trimming took off 6 bases at V and 7 bases at J, with 13 bases between the two ends. This CDR3 has 13 residues. The germline CDR1 and CDR2 sequences are MNHEY and SVGAGI. CDR3 protein: CASSNGGRNIQYF. The CDR3 nucleotides read TGTGCCAGCAGCAACGGGGGGCGGAACATTCAGTACTTC.

The chain employs TRBV18 and TRBJ2-1; TRBD2 matches 10 bases. V was clipped by 3 bases and J by 4 bases; unmatched bases: 3. CDR1 is KGHSH, CDR2 LQKENI, per germline. There are 15 residues in the CDR3. As DNA, the CDR3 is TGTGCCAGCTCACCTCTAGCGGGAGCATACAATGAGCAGTTCTTC. It codes for CASSPLAGAYNEQFF.

Concerning this clone: The junction departs from germline at one end; a sequencing error may be responsible. The rearrangement uses TRBV29-1 and TRBJ1-2; D is possibly TRBD1 (5 bases). This CDR3 has 13 amino acids. Germline V gene sequence: CDR1 SQVTM, CDR2 ANQGSEA. This chain's CDR3 is CSVWGQGNYSYTF. DNA for the CDR3: TGCAGCGTTTGGGGCCAAGGGAACTATAGCTACACCTTC.

V is TRBV9 and J is TRBJ2-7; no firm D call. V was shortened by 0 bases and J by 6 bases, with 19 bases between the two germline ends. This CDR3 is built from 16 residues. Germline V gene sequence: CDR1 SGDLS, CDR2 YYNGEE. CDR3 sequence reads: CASSVADRVPPGEQYF. For the CDR3, the DNA is TGTGCCAGCAGCGTAGCAGATCGGGTCCCGCCGGGCGAGCAGTACTTC.

This clone has more than one count but fewer than ten. V and J are TRBV7-9 and TRBJ1-5, with 10 bases fitting TRBD1. The CDR3 runs 17 residues. Germline lookup yields CDR1 SEHNR and CDR2 FQNEAQ (reference sequence). V dropped 4 bases and J dropped 0; count of bases not matched to a gene: 6. DNA for the CDR3: TGTGCCAGCAGCTCCGGGACAGGGGATTATAGCAATCAGCCCCAGCATTTT. It translates to CASSSGTGDYSNQPQHF.

The J gene is TRBJ1-3, the V gene TRBV6-5, with 7 bases fitting TRBD1. Germline assignment: CDR1 MNHEY and CDR2 SVGAGI. CDR3 size: 14 residues. V shed 6 bases, J shed 4 bases, and the junction held 6 bases outside the gene matches. In nucleotides, the CDR3 is TGTGCCAGCAGGTCCCGGGACAGCGGAAACACCATATATTTT. Protein: CASRSRDSGNTIYF.

The chain has TRBV10-3 and TRBJ1-2; no firm D call. V was trimmed by 10 bases and J by 6 bases, leaving 24 bases between them. This CDR3 is built from 15 residues. Germline V gene sequence: CDR1 ENHRY, CDR2 SYGVKD. CDR3 protein: CATLERGGEEDGYTF. The CDR3 nucleotides are TGTGCCACCCTCGAGCGGGGTGGAGAGGAAGATGGCTACACCTTC.

CDR3 DNA sequence: TGCAGCGTTGATGTCAGAGGACAGGGACACACTGAAGCTTTCTTT. This gives the protein CSVDVRGQGHTEAFF. The chain is built from TRBV29-1 and TRBJ1-1, with 8 bases matching TRBD1. Per the germline V gene, CDR1 is SQVTM and CDR2 is ANQGSEA. This CDR3 is 15 amino acids long. V lost 3 bases and J lost 3; bases outside the gene matches: 9.

V usage is TRBV2 and J usage is TRBJ1-5; no reliable D call. CDR3 size: 15 residues. Germline CDR1 SNHLY, CDR2 FYNNEI. The V gene lost 7 bases and the J gene lost 2 bases, with 15 bases spanning the gap. CDR3 coding DNA: TGTGCCAGCACCGGGTCTCCCCGGGGCAATCAGCCCCAGCATTTT. This codes for CASTGSPRGNQPQHF.

This rearrangement joins TRBV11-2 to TRBJ2-2, with a possible D match to TRBD1 (5 bases). Germline loops: CDR1 SGHAT, CDR2 FQNNGV. This CDR3 contains 15 residues. V gave up 0 bases and J gave up 6 bases, with 11 bases separating them. The CDR3 sequence is CASSLEGRAAGELFF. CDR3 coding DNA: TGTGCCAGCAGCTTAGAGGGCAGGGCGGCCGGGGAGCTGTTTTTT.

V and J are TRBV5-6 and TRBJ2-5; 7 bases are shared with TRBD2. CDR3 length: 15 residues. Germline V gene sequence: CDR1 SGHDT, CDR2 YYEEEE. J was trimmed by 5 bases and V by 2 bases; bases with no gene match: 9. CDR3 in DNA: TGTGCCAGCAGCTTTTCAGTCGGGGGGTGGGAGACCCAGTACTTC. Residues: CASSFSVGGWETQYF.

The V gene is TRBV11-3, the J gene TRBJ2-1; D gene unclear. CDR3 length equals 15 residues. The germline V and J ends were trimmed by 4 bases and 0 bases, with 10 bases remaining between them. Germline lookup yields CDR1 SGHNT and CDR2 YENEEA. The CDR3 loop is CASSSFTGSYNEQFF. CDR3 DNA: TGTGCCAGCAGCTCCTTTACTGGCTCCTACAATGAGCAGTTCTTC.

This clone was counted a few times. DNA for the CDR3: TGCGCCAGCACCCCGGGGGGGCTCGATGAGCAGTTCTTC. Its translation is CASTPGGLDEQFF. This chain uses TRBV5-1 with TRBJ2-1; 8 nucleotides agree with TRBD2. The CDR3 length is 13 residues. The J segment lost 8 bases and the V segment lost 6 bases, leaving 7 bases of the junction unmatched. Germline V gene sequence: CDR1 SGHRS, CDR2 YFSETQ. The whole variable domain, filled in from reference TRBV5-1 and TRBJ2-1, reads KAGVTQTPRYLIKTRGQQVTLSCSPISGHRSVSWYQQTPGQGLQFLFEYFSETQRNKGNFPGRFSGRQFSNSRSEMNVSTLELGDSALYLCASTPGGLDEQFFGPGTRLTVL.

The chain has TRBV6-5 and TRBJ2-1, with 12 positions matching TRBD2. This CDR3 spans 14 amino acids. V lost 8 bases and J lost 5; bases outside the gene matches: 4. Germline V CDR1 and CDR2: MNHEY, SVGAGI. DNA for the CDR3: TGTGCCAGCTCCCTAGCGGGGGGGCACAATGAGCAGTTCTTC. It specifies CASSLAGGHNEQFF.

The chain couples TRBV30 to TRBJ2-2; 14 nucleotides line up with TRBD2. Looked up from germline, CDR1 is GTSNPN and CDR2 is SVGIG (reference sequence). Germline trimming cut 4 bases from V and 6 bases from J; bases unmatched to any gene: 10. This CDR3 has 17 amino acids. CDR3 sequence reads: CAWTGPRGLAGAGELFF. The CDR3 region has the DNA TGTGCCTGGACAGGGCCGCGGGGACTAGCGGGAGCCGGGGAGCTGTTTTTT.

V usage is TRBV27 and J usage is TRBJ1-4; D not resolved. Trimming left V 3 bases short and J 0 bases short, with 14 bases between. CDR1 and CDR2 from the germline V gene are MNHEY and SMNVEV (reference sequence). CDR3 length: 17 amino acids. The CDR3, as DNA: TGTGCCAGCAGTTTTTCCCGGCGGGGTGCAACTAATGAAAAACTGTTTTTT. It is translated as CASSFSRRGATNEKLFF.

This clone was seen once. The J gene is TRBJ2-5, the V gene TRBV5-1; 13 nucleotides line up with TRBD2. This CDR3 is built from 16 residues. CDR1 and CDR2 from the germline V gene are SGHRS and YFSETQ. The junction had 7 bases not matched to a gene; V was cut back by 3 bases and J by 5 bases. The CDR3 bases are TGCGCCAGCAGCTCAGGGACTAGCGGGGAGGCGGAGACCCAGTACTTC. It codes for CASSSGTSGEAETQYF.

The table lists this clone with a few counts. This CDR3 is CASSLDETSGVDDEQFF. The CDR3 coding sequence is TGTGCCAGCAGCTTAGATGAGACTAGCGGCGTTGATGATGAGCAGTTCTTC. This rearrangement joins TRBV7-8 to TRBJ2-1; 9 bases align to TRBD2. The J segment lost 8 bases and the V segment lost 1 base, leaving 12 bases of the junction unmatched. The CDR3 contains 17 residues. The V gene's germline CDR1 is SGHVS and CDR2 FQNEAQ.

V and J are TRBV5-5 and TRBJ2-2; the D is unclear. CDR1 is SGHKS and CDR2 is YYEKEE in the germline V gene (reference sequence). The V and J ends lost 2 bases and 5 bases respectively, with 16 bases between them. This CDR3 region has 16 residues. The CDR3 protein is CASSLLPSPSTGELFF. Written as DNA, the CDR3 is TGTGCCAGCAGCTTACTACCGTCACCCAGTACCGGGGAGCTGTTTTTT.

The rearrangement joins TRBV7-2 to TRBJ1-1; 7 bases are a match to TRBD1. Germline V CDR1 and CDR2: SGHTA, FQGNSA. This CDR3 contains 14 residues. The junction had 7 bases not matched to a gene; V was cut back by 5 bases and J by 4 bases. In nucleotides, the CDR3 is TGTGCCAGCAGCCCCGGAGCAGGGGGCACTGAAGCTTTCTTT. It yields the protein CASSPGAGGTEAFF.

This clone was counted between two and nine times. The V gene is TRBV2, the J gene TRBJ1-4; D remains unclear. The CDR3 consists of 13 residues. Trimming took 5 bases from V and 8 from J, leaving 12 bases between them. Per germline, CDR1 SNHLY and CDR2 FYNNEI. The CDR3 coding sequence is TGTGCCAGCAGTTTCAAAGCTTGGGAAAAACTGTTTTTT. Translating it yields CASSFKAWEKLFF. Supplemented by reference TRBV2 and TRBJ1-4, the full variable domain reads EPEVTQTPSHQVTQMGQEVILRCVPISNHLYFYWYRQILGQKVEFLVSFYNNEISEKSEIFDDQFSVERPDGSNFTLKIRSTKLEDSAMYFCASSFKAWEKLFFGSGTQLSVL.

The chain uses TRBV5-4 and TRBJ1-2; 7 bases align to TRBD1. The germline gives CDR1 SGHNT, CDR2 YYREEE (reference sequence). CDR3 length: 13 residues. V shed 0 bases and J 8 bases; nucleotides not matched to a gene: 4. For the CDR3, the DNA is TGTGCCAGCAGCTTGGGGACAGGTGGGGGCTACACCTTC. Its protein product is CASSLGTGGGYTF.

There are a few counts of this clone. The chain recombines TRBV5-1 with TRBJ1-5; tentatively, D is TRBD1 (5 bases). V was pared by 7 bases and J by 6 bases, with 14 bases between. The germline V gene has CDR1 SGHRS and CDR2 YFSETQ. CDR3 length: 13 residues. The CDR3 nucleotides read TGCGCCAGCCGTCCTGAAAGGGGTCAGCCCCAGCATTTT. As protein: CASRPERGQPQHF.

The V and J genes are TRBV28 and TRBJ1-2; TRBD1 agrees at 9 bases. The V gene end was trimmed by 5 bases and the J gene end by 4 bases; junction bases not matched to a gene: 11. From germline, CDR1 is MDHEN and CDR2 SYDVKM. This CDR3 is built from 16 residues. CDR3 amino acids: CASSGTGWAIGYGYTF. For the CDR3, the DNA is TGTGCCAGCAGTGGGACAGGGTGGGCCATCGGCTATGGCTACACCTTC.